This is a list of T cell receptor beta chains from one sample in a study of cytotoxic CD8 clonotypes in ibrutinib-treated CLL. The assay was immunoSEQ multiplex PCR, and TCRdb's table has in-frame clones only and misses some. The repertoire holds hundreds of thousands of clones, with around three quarters as singletons. Source: PBMCs, taken after 24 months of ibrutinib treatment. Receptors originate from a human donor with chronic lymphocytic leukemia. CDR3s include the opening cysteine and the closing phenylalanine or tryptophan. A D gene is named only where the DNA matches it firmly. Where a row states a size, it is once, few, many or the class of an expanded clone; other rows omit it.

D	J	V	size	CDR3	DNA
TRBD2	TRBJ2-7	TRBV29-1	NA	CSVSVSGRVGEQYF	TGCAGCGTGAGCGTAAGCGGGAGGGTTGGCGAGCAGTACTTC
NA	TRBJ2-5	TRBV9	NA	CASSVGGIETQYF	TGTGCCAGCAGCGTAGGGGGTATAGAGACCCAGTACTTC
TRBD2	TRBJ2-1	TRBV2	NA	CASSEVRGLAGSEQFF	TGTGCCAGCAGTGAAGTTCGGGGACTAGCGGGAAGTGAGCAGTTCTTC
NA	TRBJ1-3	TRBV21-1	few	CASSKVRGCGNTIYF	TGTGCCAGCAGCAAGGTCCGGGGCTGTGGAAACACCATATATTTT
TRBD1	TRBJ1-4	TRBV30	NA	CAWSSGQATNEKLFF	TGTGCCTGGAGTTCCGGACAGGCAACTAATGAAAAACTGTTTTTT
NA	TRBJ2-7	TRBV29-1	once	CSVGKGGTYEQYF	TGCAGCGTTGGCAAGGGTGGCACCTACGAGCAGTACTTC
NA	TRBJ2-7	TRBV9	NA	CASSVGAGEQYF	TGTGCCAGCAGCGTAGGGGCGGGGGAGCAGTACTTC
NA	TRBJ2-2	TRBV28	NA	CASIELFF	TGTGCCAGCATCGAGCTGTTTTTT
TRBD2	TRBJ2-7	TRBV4-3	NA	CASSQVGLAGVYEQYF	TGCGCCAGCAGCCAAGTTGGACTAGCGGGGGTCTACGAGCAGTACTTC
NA	TRBJ2-1	TRBV9	NA	CASRPDRITNNEQFF	TGTGCCAGCAGGCCCGACCGCATTACGAACAATGAGCAGTTCTTC